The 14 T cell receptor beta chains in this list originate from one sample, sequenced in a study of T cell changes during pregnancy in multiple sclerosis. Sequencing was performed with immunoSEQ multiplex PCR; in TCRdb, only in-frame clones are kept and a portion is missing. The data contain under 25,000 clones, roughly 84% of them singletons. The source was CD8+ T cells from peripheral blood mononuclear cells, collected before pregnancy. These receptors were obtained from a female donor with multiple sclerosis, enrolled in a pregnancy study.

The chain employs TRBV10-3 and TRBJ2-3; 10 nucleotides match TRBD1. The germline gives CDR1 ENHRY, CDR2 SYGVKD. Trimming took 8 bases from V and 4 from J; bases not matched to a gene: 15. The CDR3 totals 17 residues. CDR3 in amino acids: CAIGGNHRDRGSDTQYF. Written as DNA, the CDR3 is TGTGCCATCGGTGGGAACCACCGGGACAGGGGATCAGATACGCAGTATTTT.

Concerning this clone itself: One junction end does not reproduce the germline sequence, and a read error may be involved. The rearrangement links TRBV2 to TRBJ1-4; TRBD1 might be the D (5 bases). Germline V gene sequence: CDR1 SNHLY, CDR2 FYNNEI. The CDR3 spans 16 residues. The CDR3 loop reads CASSEIPRVAKEKLFF. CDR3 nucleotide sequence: TGTGCCAGCAGTGAAATTCCCAGGGTAGCTAAAGAAAAACTGTTTTTT.

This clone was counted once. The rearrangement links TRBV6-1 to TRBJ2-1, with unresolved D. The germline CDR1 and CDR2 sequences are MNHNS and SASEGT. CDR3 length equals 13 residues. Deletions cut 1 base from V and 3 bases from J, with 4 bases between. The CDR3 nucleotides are TGTGCCAGCAGTGAAGTCGTCTACAATGAGCAGTTCTTC. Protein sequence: CASSEVVYNEQFF.

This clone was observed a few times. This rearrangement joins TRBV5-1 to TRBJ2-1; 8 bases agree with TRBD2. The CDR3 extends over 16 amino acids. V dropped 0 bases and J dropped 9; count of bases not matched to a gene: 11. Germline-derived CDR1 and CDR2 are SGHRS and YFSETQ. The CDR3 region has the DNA TGCGCCAGCAGCTTGGCCGCGGGGACTAGGAGGCTTGAGCAGTTCTTC. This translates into CASSLAAGTRRLEQFF.

The CDR3 reads CASSEDSETDTQYF. Written as DNA, the CDR3 is TGTGCCAGCAGTGAAGACAGTGAAACAGATACGCAGTATTTT. V is TRBV6-1 and J is TRBJ2-3, with D hard to call. V was clipped by 1 base and J by 3 bases, with 8 bases between them. Looked up from germline, CDR1 is MNHNS and CDR2 is SASEGT. The length of the CDR3 is 14 residues.

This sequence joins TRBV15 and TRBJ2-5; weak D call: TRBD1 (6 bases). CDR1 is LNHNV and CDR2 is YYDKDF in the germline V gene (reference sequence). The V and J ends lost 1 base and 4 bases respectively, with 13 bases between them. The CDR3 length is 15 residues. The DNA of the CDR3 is TGTGCCACCAGCAGAGCCAGGGGTCAGGGAGAGACCCAGTACTTC. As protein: CATSRARGQGETQYF.

The CDR3 reads CASRTGTDGNEQFF. The CDR3 DNA is TGCGCCAGCAGAACCGGGACAGACGGCAATGAGCAGTTCTTC. The chain recombines TRBV5-1 with TRBJ2-1, with 7 nucleotides matching TRBD1. Germline CDR1 is SGHRS and CDR2 is YFSETQ. J was trimmed by 6 bases and V by 5 bases; bases with no gene match: 8. The CDR3 spans 14 residues.

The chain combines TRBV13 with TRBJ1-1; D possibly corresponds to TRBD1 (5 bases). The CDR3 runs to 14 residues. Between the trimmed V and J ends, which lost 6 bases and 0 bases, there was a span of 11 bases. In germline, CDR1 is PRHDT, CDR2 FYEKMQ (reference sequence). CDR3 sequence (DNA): TGTGCCAGCAGTTACGGGGGTTTGAACACTGAAGCTTTCTTT. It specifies CASSYGGLNTEAFF.

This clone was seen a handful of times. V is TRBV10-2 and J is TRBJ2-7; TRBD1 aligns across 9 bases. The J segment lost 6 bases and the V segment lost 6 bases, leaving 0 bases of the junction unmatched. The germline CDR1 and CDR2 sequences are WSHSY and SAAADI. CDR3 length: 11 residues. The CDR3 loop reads CASRQGAEQYF. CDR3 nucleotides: TGCGCCAGCAGACAGGGGGCCGAGCAGTACTTC.

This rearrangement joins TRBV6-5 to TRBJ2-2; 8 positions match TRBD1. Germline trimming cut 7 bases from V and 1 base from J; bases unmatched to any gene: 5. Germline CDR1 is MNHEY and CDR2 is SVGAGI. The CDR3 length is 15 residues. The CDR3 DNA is TGTGCCAGCAAGCAGGGGGCGTGGAACACCGGGGAGCTGTTTTTT. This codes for CASKQGAWNTGELFF.

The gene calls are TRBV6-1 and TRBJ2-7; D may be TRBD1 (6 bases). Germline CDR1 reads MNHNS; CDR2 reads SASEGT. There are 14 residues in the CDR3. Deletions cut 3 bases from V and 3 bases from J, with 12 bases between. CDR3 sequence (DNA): TGTGCCAGCAGTGACTCCCGGGACAACTACGAGCAGTACTTC. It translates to CASSDSRDNYEQYF.

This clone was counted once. CDR3 sequence reads: CASSFYRVENTEAFF. As DNA, the CDR3 is TGTGCCAGCAGCTTCTACAGGGTCGAGAACACTGAAGCTTTCTTT. This chain links TRBV7-8 with TRBJ1-1; D is perhaps TRBD1 (6 bases). Deletions cut 3 bases from V and 1 base from J, with 12 bases between. This CDR3 has 15 residues. Germline-derived CDR1 and CDR2 are SGHVS and FQNEAQ.

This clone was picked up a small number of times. CDR3 nucleotides: TGTGCCAGTAGTACCTCCCGACAGGTCTTGGAAGGGTACACTGAAGCTTTCTTT. Protein product: CASSTSRQVLEGYTEAFF. The chain carries TRBV19 and TRBJ1-1; D is possibly TRBD1 (6 bases). CDR1 and CDR2 from the germline V gene are LNHDA and SQIVND (reference sequence). V was shortened by 4 bases and J by 3 bases, with 24 bases between the two germline ends. This CDR3 region has 18 residues.

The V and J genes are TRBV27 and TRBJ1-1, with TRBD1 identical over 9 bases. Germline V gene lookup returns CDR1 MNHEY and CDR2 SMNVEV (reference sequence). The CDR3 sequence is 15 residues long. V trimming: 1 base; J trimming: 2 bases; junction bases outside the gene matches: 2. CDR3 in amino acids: CASSLLGQGNTEAFF. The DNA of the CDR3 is TGTGCCAGCAGTTTATTGGGACAGGGAAACACTGAAGCTTTCTTT.